This record concerns one T cell receptor (beta chain) sequence. Its antigen is still unknown. The data originate from a study of T cells in Graves' hyperthyroidism and ophthalmopathy. Whole-study results and caveats: Also found in blood were most expanded thyroid clonotypes above 0.001. Median prediction lead before ophthalmopathy onset was around 6.9 months with the model.

The CDR3 loop spans 13 amino acids. V shed 3 bases and J 6 bases; nucleotides not matched to a gene: 4. The germline gives CDR1 MGHDK, CDR2 SYGVNS. Amplification yielded TCR beta CDR3 regions, with RNA transcripts as the source. Carried out on the TCR CDR3, a first-round RT-PCR used the HTBI primer set. TCRdb passed the multiplex PCR reads through MiXCR, listing each CDR3 protein once. The sample has roughly 580,000 distinct CDR3 sequences, roughly 46% seen once. Lactation, pregnancy, other autoimmune disease or uncontrolled infection excluded patients. Clinicians diagnosed patients from clinical symptoms, serum thyroxine and TRAb, thyroid ultrasound and orbital computed tomography.

The source is a woman aged 18-29 years with Graves' hyperthyroidism. What was sequenced was peripheral blood or thyroid tissue (not recorded which). The chain joins TRBV25-1 to TRBJ2-7; 8 bases fit TRBD1. The CDR3 reads CASSDTGQGEQYF. The CDR3, as DNA: TGTGCCAGCAGTGATACCGGACAGGGCGAGCAGTACTTC.